The clone carrying this TCR beta chain was observed a single time. These data come from a study of blood T cell repertoires in COVID-19. Study background: Sample material is recorded as cDNA or gDNA derived from T cells, B-cell-depleted T cells, or PBMCs.

As originally analysed: Estimation of nucleated cell counts was performed using reference gene primer amplification. Data came from immunoSEQ multiplex PCR; TCRdb stores just in-frame clones and leaves some out. The DNA was the basis for D and trimming; V, J and clone size are from that table. The sample holds about 300,000 clones, about nine tenths seen once. The TCR comes from a man aged 55-75 years who had recovered from COVID-19. The specimen was PBMCs or T cells enriched from blood (not recorded which).

The CDR3 bases are TGTGCCAGCAGTTCTACCGGACAGGCGCTCTATGGCTACACCTTC. Translation gives CASSSTGQALYGYTF. The chain uses TRBV6-5 and TRBJ1-2, with 7 bases lining up with TRBD1. Unmatched junction bases numbered 9, after V lost 4 bases and J lost 4 bases. Germline-derived CDR1 and CDR2 are MNHEY and SVGAGI. The CDR3 has 15 residues.